A single sample is the source of the 8 T cell receptor beta chains below, sequenced in a study of CD8 T cells in Susac syndrome. A quantity of roughly 0.5 to 1 ug RNA underwent reverse transcription using random hexamers. One entry per CDR3 protein, called by TCRdb with MiXCR from the immunoSEQ multiplex PCR reads. The table lists about 160,000 distinct CDR3 sequences, just under 95% of them singletons. The material sequenced was CD4+ T cells from PBMCs. Source of these receptors: a human donor in good health.

The chain combines TRBV30 with TRBJ2-5; TRBD2 matches 8 bases. Germline-derived CDR1 and CDR2 are GTSNPN and SVGIG (reference sequence). J gave up 4 bases and V 3 bases, and 7 bases lay outside the gene matches. This CDR3 spans 14 amino acids. DNA of the CDR3: TGTGCCTGGAGAACCGGGGGGGCCGGAGAGACCCAGTACTTC. Its translation: CAWRTGGAGETQYF. The whole variable domain, remainder taken from reference TRBV30 and TRBJ2-5, is SQTIHQWPATLVQPVGSPLSLECTVEGTSNPNLYWYRQAAGRGLQLLFYSVGIGQISSEVPQNLSASRPQDRQFILSSKKLLLSDSGFYLCAWRTGGAGETQYFGPGTRLLVL.

The chain joins TRBV4-2 to TRBJ1-2; D is possibly TRBD1 (5 bases). The CDR3 is 15 amino acids. With 0 bases removed from V and 4 bases from J, the gap between germline ends came to 12 bases. Germline loops: CDR1 LGHNA, CDR2 YNFKEQ. CDR3 region: CASSQDLKGRYGYTF. The CDR3 DNA reads as TGTGCCAGCAGCCAAGATCTGAAGGGACGCTATGGCTACACCTTC.

V is TRBV5-1 and J is TRBJ2-1; 11 bases line up with TRBD1. V was pared by 4 bases and J by 0 bases, with 3 bases of the junction left unmatched. The CDR3 spans 16 residues. The V gene's germline CDR1 is SGHRS and CDR2 YFSETQ. This chain's CDR3 is CASSPGTGGSYNEQFF. For the CDR3, the DNA is TGCGCCAGCAGCCCAGGGACAGGGGGCTCCTACAATGAGCAGTTCTTC. Looking up the rest from reference TRBV5-1 and TRBJ2-1 gives the full variable domain: KAGVTQTPRYLIKTRGQQVTLSCSPISGHRSVSWYQQTPGQGLQFLFEYFSETQRNKGNFPGRFSGRQFSNSRSEMNVSTLELGDSALYLCASSPGTGGSYNEQFFGPGTRLTVL.

The V call is TRBV5-1, the J call TRBJ2-7; 9 bases are a match to TRBD1. V trimming: 4 bases; J trimming: 6 bases; junction bases outside the gene matches: 14. Germline V gives CDR1 SGHRS, CDR2 YFSETQ. CDR3 length equals 16 residues. The CDR3 region is CASSPTSSGTGFEQYF. The CDR3 nucleotides read TGCGCCAGCAGCCCGACATCTTCCGGGACAGGGTTCGAGCAGTACTTC. The full variable domain, with the rest looked up from reference TRBV5-1 and TRBJ2-7, is KAGVTQTPRYLIKTRGQQVTLSCSPISGHRSVSWYQQTPGQGLQFLFEYFSETQRNKGNFPGRFSGRQFSNSRSEMNVSTLELGDSALYLCASSPTSSGTGFEQYFGPGTRLTVT.

CDR3 DNA: TGTGCCAGCAGCCAAGCCCCCGGGACCCCGAGCTCCTACAATGAGCAGTTCTTC. It yields the protein CASSQAPGTPSSYNEQFF. V is TRBV14 and J is TRBJ2-1, with D perhaps being TRBD1 or TRBD2 (5 bases each). CDR1 is SGHDN and CDR2 is FVKESK in the germline V gene. V shed 1 base and J shed 0 bases, with 16 bases lying between them. The CDR3 contains 18 residues.

The chain recombines TRBV19 with TRBJ1-2; the D is unclear. The CDR3 runs to 12 residues. Germline CDR1 reads LNHDA; CDR2 reads SQIVND (reference sequence). Trimming removed 7 bases from V and 0 bases from J, with 6 bases in between. This CDR3 is CASTVSNYGYTF. The CDR3 bases are TGTGCCAGTACTGTCTCTAACTATGGCTACACCTTC.

The genes are TRBV7-8 and TRBJ2-2; D not certain. The CDR3 has 15 residues. Germline CDR1 reads SGHVS; CDR2 reads FQNEAQ. V lost 5 bases and J 1 base, leaving 11 bases between the germline ends. The DNA of the CDR3 is TGTGCCAGCAGCCCCTTTCCCCGGAACACCGGGGAGCTGTTTTTT. Protein product: CASSPFPRNTGELFF.

This chain links TRBV20-1 with TRBJ2-3; 10 bases agree with TRBD2. In germline, CDR1 is DFQATT, CDR2 SNEGSKA (reference sequence). The CDR3 runs 16 residues. With 3 bases clipped from V and 7 bases from J, the junction kept 13 bases outside the gene matches. CDR3 residues: CSASGQRGGPGNTQYF. CDR3 in DNA: TGCAGTGCTAGCGGCCAGCGGGGGGGCCCGGGAAATACGCAGTATTTT.